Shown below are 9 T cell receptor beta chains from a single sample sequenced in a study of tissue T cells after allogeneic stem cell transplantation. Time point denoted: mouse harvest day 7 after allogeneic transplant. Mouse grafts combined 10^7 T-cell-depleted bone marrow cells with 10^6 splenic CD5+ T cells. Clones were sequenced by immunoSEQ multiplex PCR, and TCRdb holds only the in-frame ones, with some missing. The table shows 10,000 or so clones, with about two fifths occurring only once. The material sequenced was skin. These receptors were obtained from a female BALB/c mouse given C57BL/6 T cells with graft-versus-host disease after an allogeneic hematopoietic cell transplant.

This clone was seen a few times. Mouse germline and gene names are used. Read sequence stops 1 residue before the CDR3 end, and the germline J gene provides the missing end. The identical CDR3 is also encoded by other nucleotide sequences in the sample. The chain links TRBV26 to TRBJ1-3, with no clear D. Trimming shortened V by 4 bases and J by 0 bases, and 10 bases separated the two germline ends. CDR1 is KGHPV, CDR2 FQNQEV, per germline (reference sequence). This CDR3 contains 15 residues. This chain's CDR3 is CASSPTGNSGNTLYF. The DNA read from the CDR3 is TGTGCCAGCAGTCCCACGGGAAATTCTGGAAATACGCTCTAT.

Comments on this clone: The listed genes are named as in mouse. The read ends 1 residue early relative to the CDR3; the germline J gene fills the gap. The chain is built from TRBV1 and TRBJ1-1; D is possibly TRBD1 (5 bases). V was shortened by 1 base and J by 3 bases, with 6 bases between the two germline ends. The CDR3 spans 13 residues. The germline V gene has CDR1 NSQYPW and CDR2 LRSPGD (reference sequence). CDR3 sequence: CTCSAGRDTEVFF. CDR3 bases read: TGCACCTGCAGTGCAGGCAGGGACACAGAAGTCTTC.

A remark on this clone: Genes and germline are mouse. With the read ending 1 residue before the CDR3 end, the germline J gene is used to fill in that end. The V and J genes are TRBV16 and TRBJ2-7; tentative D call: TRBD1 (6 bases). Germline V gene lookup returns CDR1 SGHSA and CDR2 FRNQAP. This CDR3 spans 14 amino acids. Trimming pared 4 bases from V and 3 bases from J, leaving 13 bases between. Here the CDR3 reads CASSSYRAVYEQYF. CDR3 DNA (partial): TGTGCAAGCAGCTCCTACAGGGCCGTCTATGAACAGTAC.

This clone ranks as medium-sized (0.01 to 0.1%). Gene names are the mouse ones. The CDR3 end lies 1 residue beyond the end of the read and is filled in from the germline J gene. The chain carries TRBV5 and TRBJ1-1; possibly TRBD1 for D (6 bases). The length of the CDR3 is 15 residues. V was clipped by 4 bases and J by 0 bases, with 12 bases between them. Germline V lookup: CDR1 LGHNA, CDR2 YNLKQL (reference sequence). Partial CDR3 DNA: TGTGCCAGCAGCCTATCCGGGACATCAAACACAGAAGTCTTC. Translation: CASSLSGTSNTEVF. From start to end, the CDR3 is CASSLSGTSNTEVFF.

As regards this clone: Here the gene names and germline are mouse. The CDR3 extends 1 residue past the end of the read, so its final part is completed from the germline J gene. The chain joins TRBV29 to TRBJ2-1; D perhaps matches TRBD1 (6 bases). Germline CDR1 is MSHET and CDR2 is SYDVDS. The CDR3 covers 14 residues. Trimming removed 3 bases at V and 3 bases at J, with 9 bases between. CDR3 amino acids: CASSFIGGYAEQFF. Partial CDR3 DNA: TGTGCTAGCAGTTTCATAGGGGGCTATGCTGAGCAGTTC.

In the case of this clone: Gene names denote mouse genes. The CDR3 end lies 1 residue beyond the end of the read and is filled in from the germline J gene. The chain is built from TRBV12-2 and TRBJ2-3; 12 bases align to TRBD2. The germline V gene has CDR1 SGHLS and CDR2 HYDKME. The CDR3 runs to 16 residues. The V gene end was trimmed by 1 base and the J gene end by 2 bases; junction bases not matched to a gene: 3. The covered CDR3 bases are TGTGCCAGCTCTCTGACTGGGGGGGCGCTTGCAGAAACGCTGTAT. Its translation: CASSLTGGALAETLY. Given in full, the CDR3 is CASSLTGGALAETLYF.

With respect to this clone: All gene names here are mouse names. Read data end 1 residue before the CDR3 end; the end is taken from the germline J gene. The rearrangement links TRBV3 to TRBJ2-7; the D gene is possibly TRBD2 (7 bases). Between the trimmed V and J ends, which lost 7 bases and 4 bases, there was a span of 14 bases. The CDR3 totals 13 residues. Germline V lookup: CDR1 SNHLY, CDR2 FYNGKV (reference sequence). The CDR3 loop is CASKGLGAYEQYF. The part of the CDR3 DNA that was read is TGTGCCAGCAAGGGCCTGGGGGCTTATGAACAGTAC.

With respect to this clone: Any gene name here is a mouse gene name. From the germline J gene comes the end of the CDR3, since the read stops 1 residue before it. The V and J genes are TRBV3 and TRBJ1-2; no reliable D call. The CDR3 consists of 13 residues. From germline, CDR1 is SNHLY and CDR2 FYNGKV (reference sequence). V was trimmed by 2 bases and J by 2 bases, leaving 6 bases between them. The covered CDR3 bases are TGTGCCAGCAGCTTATTACAGAACTCCGACTACACC. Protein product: CASSLLQNSDYT. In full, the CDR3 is CASSLLQNSDYTF.

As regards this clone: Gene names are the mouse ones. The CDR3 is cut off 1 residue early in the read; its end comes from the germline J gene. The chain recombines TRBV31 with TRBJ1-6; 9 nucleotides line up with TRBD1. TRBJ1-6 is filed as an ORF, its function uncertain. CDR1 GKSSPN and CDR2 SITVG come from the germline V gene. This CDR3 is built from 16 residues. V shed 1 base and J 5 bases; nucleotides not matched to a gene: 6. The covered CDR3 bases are TGTGCCTGGAGTCGGTCCGGGACAGGGAATAATTCGCCCCTCTAC. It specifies CAWSRSGTGNNSPLY. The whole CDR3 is CAWSRSGTGNNSPLYF.